This T cell receptor beta chain was identified in a study of somatic mutations in cytotoxic T cells in rheumatoid arthritis. Data came from immunoSEQ multiplex PCR; TCRdb stores just in-frame clones and leaves some out. The profile shows 20,000 to 25,000 clones, more than 65% of them singletons. Looked up from germline, CDR1 is MGHRA and CDR2 is YSYEKL. CDR3 length: 15 amino acids. After removal of 1 base from V and 0 bases from J, the junction contained 3 bases not matched to a gene. Material for sequencing was CD8+ T cells sorted from blood. V and J are TRBV4-1 and TRBJ2-7; the match to TRBD1 covers 7 bases. This sequence was found in an adult with rheumatoid arthritis. As DNA, the CDR3 is TGCGCCAGCAGCCAAGGGTGGGACAGCTCCTACGAGCAGTACTTC. It yields the protein CASSQGWDSSYEQYF.